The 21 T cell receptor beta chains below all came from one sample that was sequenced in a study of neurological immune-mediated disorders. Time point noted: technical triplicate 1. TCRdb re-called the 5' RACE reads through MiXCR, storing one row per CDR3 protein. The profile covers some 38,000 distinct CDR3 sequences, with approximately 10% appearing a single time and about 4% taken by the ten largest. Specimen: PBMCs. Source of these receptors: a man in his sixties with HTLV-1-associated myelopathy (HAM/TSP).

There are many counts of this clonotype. The chain's CDR3 is CAIKEGSGRYTGELFF. CDR3 sequence (DNA): TGTGCCATCAAGGAAGGGAGCGGGAGGTACACCGGGGAGCTGTTTTTT. The chain combines TRBV10-3 with TRBJ2-2, with TRBD2 matching 9 bases. The V gene's germline CDR1 is ENHRY and CDR2 SYGVKD. This CDR3 is built from 16 residues. V shed 7 bases and J 3 bases; nucleotides not matched to a gene: 9.

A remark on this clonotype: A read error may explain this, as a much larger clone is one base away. For the CDR3, the DNA is TGTGTCAGCAGCTTGGGTGCGGGGCTTCTATACGAGCAGTACTTC. As protein: CVSSLGAGLLYEQYF. V usage is TRBV7-3 and J usage is TRBJ2-7; possibly TRBD2 for D (6 bases). Germline assignment: CDR1 SGHTA and CDR2 FQGTGA. The CDR3 spans 15 residues.

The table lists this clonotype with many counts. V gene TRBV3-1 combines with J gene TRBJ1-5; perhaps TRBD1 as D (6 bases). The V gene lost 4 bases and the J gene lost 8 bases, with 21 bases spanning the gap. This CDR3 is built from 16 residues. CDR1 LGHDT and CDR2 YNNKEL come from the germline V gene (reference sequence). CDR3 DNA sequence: TGTGCCAGCAGCCCGGGGACATACGAGCACGAAGAGCCCCAGCATTTT. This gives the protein CASSPGTYEHEEPQHF.

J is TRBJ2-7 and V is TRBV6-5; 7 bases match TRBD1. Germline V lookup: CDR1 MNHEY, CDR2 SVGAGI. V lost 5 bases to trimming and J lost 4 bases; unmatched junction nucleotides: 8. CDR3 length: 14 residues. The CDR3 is CASSEDRNPYEQYF. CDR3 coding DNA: TGTGCCAGCAGTGAGGACAGGAACCCTTACGAGCAGTACTTC.

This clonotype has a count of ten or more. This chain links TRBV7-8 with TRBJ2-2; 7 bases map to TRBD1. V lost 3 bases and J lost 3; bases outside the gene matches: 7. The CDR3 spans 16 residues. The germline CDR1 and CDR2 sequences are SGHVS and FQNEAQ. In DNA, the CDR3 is TGTGCCAGCAGCTTGACAGGGTCTTTGTACACCGGGGAGCTGTTTTTT. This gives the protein CASSLTGSLYTGELFF.

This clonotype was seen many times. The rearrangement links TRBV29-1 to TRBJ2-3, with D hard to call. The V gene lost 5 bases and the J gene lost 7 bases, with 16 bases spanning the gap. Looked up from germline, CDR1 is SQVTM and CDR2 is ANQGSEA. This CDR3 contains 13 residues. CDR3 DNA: TGCAGCGTTAGGCACTCCGCCCCGTATACGCAGTATTTT. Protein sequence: CSVRHSAPYTQYF.

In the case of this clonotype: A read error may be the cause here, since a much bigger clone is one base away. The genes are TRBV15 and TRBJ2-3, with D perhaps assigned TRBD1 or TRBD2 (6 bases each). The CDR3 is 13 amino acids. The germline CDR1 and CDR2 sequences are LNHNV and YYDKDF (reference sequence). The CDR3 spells CVAGGGAVDTRYF. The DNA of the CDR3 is TGTGTCGCAGGAGGGGGAGCAGTAGATACGCGGTATTTT.

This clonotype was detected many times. The CDR3 spells CASSLGRSSNYGYTF. The CDR3 DNA reads TGTGCCAGCAGCTTGGGACGTAGCTCTAACTATGGCTACACCTTC. The gene calls are TRBV7-8 and TRBJ1-2; maybe TRBD1 (5 bases). Trimming took 3 bases from V and 0 from J, leaving 11 bases between them. The germline V gene encodes CDR1 SGHVS and CDR2 FQNEAQ. This CDR3 has 15 residues.

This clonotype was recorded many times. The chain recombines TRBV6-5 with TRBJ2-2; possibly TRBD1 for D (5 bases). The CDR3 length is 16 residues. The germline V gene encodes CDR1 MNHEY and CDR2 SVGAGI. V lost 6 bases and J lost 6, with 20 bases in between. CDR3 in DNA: TGTGCCAGCAGCCGGGTGGCAGGGCGTCCTGCCGGGGAGCTGTTTTTT. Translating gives CASSRVAGRPAGELFF.

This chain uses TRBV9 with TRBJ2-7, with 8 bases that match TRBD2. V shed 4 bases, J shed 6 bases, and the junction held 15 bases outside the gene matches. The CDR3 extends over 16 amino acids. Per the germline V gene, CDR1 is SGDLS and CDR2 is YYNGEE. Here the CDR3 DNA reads TGTGCCAGCAGCCCGGACGGAGCGGGAGTGACCTCCGAGCAGTACTTC. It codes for CASSPDGAGVTSEQYF.

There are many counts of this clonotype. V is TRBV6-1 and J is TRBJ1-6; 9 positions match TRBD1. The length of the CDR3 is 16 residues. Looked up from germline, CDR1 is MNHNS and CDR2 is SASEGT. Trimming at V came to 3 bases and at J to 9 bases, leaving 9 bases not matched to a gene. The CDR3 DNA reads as TGTGCCAGCAGTGATGGGGGCGGGACAGGGATTTCACCCCTCCACTTT. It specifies CASSDGGGTGISPLHF.

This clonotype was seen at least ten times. The CDR3 sequence is CASSRDRAYNEQFF. The CDR3 nucleotides read TGTGCCAGCAGCCGGGACAGGGCCTACAATGAGCAGTTCTTC. The chain couples TRBV7-2 to TRBJ2-1, with 9 positions matching TRBD1. The CDR3 contains 14 residues. The germline V gene has CDR1 SGHTA and CDR2 FQGNSA. Trimming cost V 5 bases and J 2 bases; bases outside gene matches: 1.

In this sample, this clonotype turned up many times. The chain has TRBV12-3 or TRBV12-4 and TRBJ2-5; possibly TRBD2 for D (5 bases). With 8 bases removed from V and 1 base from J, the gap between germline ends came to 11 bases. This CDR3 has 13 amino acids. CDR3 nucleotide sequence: TGTGCCAGCCGGGCTAGCAGCCAAGAGACCCAGTACTTC. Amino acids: CASRASSQETQYF.

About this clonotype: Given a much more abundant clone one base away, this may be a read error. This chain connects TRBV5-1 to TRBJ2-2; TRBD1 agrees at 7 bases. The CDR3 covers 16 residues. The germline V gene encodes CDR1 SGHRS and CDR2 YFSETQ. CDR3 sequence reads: CASSLRGQTNTGEPFF. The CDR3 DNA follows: TGCGCCAGCAGCTTGCGGGGACAGACGAACACCGGGGAGCCGTTTTTT.

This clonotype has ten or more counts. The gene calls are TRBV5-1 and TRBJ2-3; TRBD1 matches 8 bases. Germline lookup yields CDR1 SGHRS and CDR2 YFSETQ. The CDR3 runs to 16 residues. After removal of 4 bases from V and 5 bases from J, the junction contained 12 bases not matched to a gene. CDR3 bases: TGCGCCAGCAGCCCACGGACAGGGCGAACGGGAGATACGCAGTATTTT. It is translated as CASSPRTGRTGDTQYF.

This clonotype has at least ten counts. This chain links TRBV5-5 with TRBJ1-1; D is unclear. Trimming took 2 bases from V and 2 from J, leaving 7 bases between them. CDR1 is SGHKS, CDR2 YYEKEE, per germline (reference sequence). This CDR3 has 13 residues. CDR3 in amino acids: CASSFYGNTEAFF. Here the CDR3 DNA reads TGTGCCAGCAGCTTTTATGGAAACACTGAAGCTTTCTTT.

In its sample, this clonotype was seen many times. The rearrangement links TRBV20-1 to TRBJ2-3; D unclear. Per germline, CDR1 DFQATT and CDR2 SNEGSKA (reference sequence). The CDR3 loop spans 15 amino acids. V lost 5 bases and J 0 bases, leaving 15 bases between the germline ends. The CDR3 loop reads CSAPAPGYSTDTQYF. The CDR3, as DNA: TGCAGTGCTCCAGCCCCTGGATACAGCACAGATACGCAGTATTTT.

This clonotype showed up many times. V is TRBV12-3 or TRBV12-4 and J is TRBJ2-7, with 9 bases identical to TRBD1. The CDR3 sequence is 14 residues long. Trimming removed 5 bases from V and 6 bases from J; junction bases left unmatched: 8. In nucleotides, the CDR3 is TGTGCCAGCAGTCCCGCCGGGACAGGGAGCGAGCAGTACTTC. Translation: CASSPAGTGSEQYF.

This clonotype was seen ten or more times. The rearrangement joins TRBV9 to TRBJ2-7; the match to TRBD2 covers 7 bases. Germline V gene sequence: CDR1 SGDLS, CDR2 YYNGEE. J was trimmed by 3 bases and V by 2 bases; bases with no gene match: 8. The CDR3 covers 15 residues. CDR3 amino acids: CASSVGGGRGYEQYF. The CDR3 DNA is TGTGCCAGCAGCGTGGGCGGGGGAAGGGGCTACGAGCAGTACTTC.

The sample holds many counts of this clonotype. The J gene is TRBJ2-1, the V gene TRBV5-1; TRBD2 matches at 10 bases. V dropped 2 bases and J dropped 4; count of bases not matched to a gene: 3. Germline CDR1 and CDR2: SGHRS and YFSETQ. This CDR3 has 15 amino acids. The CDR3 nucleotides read TGCGCCAGCAGCTTAGGAGCGGGAGGGTACAATGAGCAGTTCTTC. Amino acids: CASSLGAGGYNEQFF.

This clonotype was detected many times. The CDR3: CSVEADSYNEQFF. The CDR3 coding sequence is TGCAGCGTTGAGGCAGACTCCTACAATGAGCAGTTCTTC. The genes are TRBV29-1 and TRBJ2-1, with unresolved D. Germline V lookup: CDR1 SQVTM, CDR2 ANQGSEA. CDR3 size: 13 residues. Deletions cut 3 bases from V and 0 bases from J, with 6 bases between.